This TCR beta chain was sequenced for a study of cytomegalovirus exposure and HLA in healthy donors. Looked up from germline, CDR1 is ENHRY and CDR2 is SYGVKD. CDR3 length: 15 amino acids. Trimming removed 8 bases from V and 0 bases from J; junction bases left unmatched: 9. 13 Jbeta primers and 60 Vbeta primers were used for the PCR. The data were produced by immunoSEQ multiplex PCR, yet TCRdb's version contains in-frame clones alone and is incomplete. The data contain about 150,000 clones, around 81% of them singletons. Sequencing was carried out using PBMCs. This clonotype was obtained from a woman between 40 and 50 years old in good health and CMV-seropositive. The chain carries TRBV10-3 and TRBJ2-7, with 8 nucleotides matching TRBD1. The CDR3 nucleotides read TGTGCCATCGGCGGAGGGACAGGAAGCTCCTACGAGCAGTACTTC. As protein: CAIGGGTGSSYEQYF.